The T cell receptor beta chain under discussion was sequenced for a study of human T cells and chemical hapten exposure. As to time point: pre-sensitization, week 0. As to treatment: therapeutic diphenylcyclopropenone sensitization with weekly scalp DPC. A single record per CDR3 protein comes from TCRdb applying MiXCR to the RACE reads. Of about 120,000 distinct CDR3 sequences in the sample, roughly 13% were seen once. The TCR comes from a woman aged 18-29 years with alopecia areata. Some clones in this sample may be carry-over from other donors' samples. This specimen consisted of whole blood, obtained in connection with sensitization to the hapten diphenylcyclopropenone (DPC).

The CDR3 DNA is TGTGCCAGCAGCTCAGCGGAGCGACGAGCTAACTATGGCTACACCTTC. Translating it yields CASSSAERRANYGYTF. The chain is built from TRBV28 and TRBJ1-2; D not resolved. This CDR3 comprises 16 residues. In germline, CDR1 is MDHEN, CDR2 SYDVKM. Trimming removed 6 bases from V and 0 bases from J, with 17 bases in between.